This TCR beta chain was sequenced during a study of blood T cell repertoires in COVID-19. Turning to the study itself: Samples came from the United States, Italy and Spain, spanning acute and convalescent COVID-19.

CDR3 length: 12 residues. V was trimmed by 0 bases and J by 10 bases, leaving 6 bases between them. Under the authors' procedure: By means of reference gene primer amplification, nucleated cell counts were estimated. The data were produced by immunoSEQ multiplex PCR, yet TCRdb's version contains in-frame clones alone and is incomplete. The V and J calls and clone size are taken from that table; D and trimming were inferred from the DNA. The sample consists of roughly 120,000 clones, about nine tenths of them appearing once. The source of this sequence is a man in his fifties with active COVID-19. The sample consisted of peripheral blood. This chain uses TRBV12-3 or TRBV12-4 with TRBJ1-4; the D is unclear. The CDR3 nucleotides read TGTGCCAGCAGTTTAGCCCCGGGAAAACTGTTTTTT. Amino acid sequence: CASSLAPGKLFF.